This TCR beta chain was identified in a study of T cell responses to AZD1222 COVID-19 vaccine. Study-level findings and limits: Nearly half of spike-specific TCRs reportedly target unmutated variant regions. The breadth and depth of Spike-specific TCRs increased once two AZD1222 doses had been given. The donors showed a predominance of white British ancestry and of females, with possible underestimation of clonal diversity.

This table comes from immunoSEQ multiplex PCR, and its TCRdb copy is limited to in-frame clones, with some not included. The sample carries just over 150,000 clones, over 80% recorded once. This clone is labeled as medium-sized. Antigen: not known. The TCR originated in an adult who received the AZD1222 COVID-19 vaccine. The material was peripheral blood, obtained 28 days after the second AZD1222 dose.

The CDR3 DNA is TGTGCCAGCAGTTACCACTGGGCCTACGAGCAGTACTTC. Encoded protein: CASSYHWAYEQYF. V usage is TRBV6-2 or TRBV6-3 and J usage is TRBJ2-7, with no clear D. Per germline, CDR1 MNHEY and CDR2 SVGEGT. The CDR3 covers 13 residues. Trimming stripped 2 bases from V and 2 bases from J, with 7 bases between.